Below are 9 T cell receptor beta chains sequenced from a single sample in a study of CD8+CD57+ T cells in acquired aplastic anemia. Profiling of TCR beta VDJ combinations and CDR3 sequences used genomic DNA as template. TCRdb analysed the reads with MiXCR anew, one entry per CDR3 protein. The sample shows approximately 130,000 distinct CDR3 sequences, about 60% of them seen only once. CD8+CD57+ cell expansion had been shown by flow cytometry in patients chosen for sequencing. The sequenced sample consisted of sorted CD4+, CD8+, or CD8+CD57+ T cells (not recorded which) from PBMCs. These receptors all stem from a human donor with aplastic anemia.

The chain links TRBV12-3 or TRBV12-4 to TRBJ2-5, with D possibly matching TRBD2 (6 bases). V dropped 6 bases and J dropped 0 bases, with 11 bases sitting between them. The CDR3 runs 14 residues. DNA for the CDR3: TGTGCCAGCAGGGAGGGCAGGAACCAAGAGACCCAGTACTTC. Amino acids: CASREGRNQETQYF.

V usage is TRBV2 and J usage is TRBJ2-5; D unclear. This CDR3 contains 11 residues. V was pared by 3 bases and J by 7 bases, with 6 bases between. Germline values: CDR1 SNHLY, CDR2 FYNNEI. The CDR3 bases are TGTGCCAGCAGTGAGGGCGGGACCCAGTACTTC. This gives the protein CASSEGGTQYF.

The chain couples TRBV24-1 to TRBJ2-7; the D gene is possibly TRBD2 (5 bases). The CDR3 loop spans 12 amino acids. The V end lost 5 bases, the J end lost 5 bases, and 9 bases lay between the germline ends. Germline V lookup: CDR1 KGHDR, CDR2 SFDVKD. DNA for the CDR3: TGTGCCACCAGTGTCGGGCGGGACGAGCAGTACTTC. Protein product: CATSVGRDEQYF.

Ten or more counts support this clonotype. The genes are TRBV9 and TRBJ1-3; D is unclear. The CDR3 contains 13 residues. V dropped 5 bases and J dropped 2 bases, with 8 bases sitting between them. Germline-derived CDR1 and CDR2 are SGDLS and YYNGEE. CDR3 sequence (DNA): TGTGCCAGCAGGGGAGTACCTGGAAACACCATATATTTT. Translated: CASRGVPGNTIYF.

The chain couples TRBV7-3 to TRBJ2-1; a possible D gene is TRBD1 (6 bases). Per germline, CDR1 SGHTA and CDR2 FQGTGA. V lost 8 bases and J 5 bases, leaving 16 bases between the germline ends. This CDR3 has 14 residues. The CDR3, as DNA: TGTGCCAGCGTGATGACAGGCCGGAACAATGAGCAGTTCTTC. It is translated as CASVMTGRNNEQFF. The entire variable domain, with the rest obtained from reference TRBV7-3 and TRBJ2-1, is as follows: GAGVSQTPSNKVTEKGKYVELRCDPISGHTALYWYRQSLGQGPEFLIYFQGTGAADDSGLPNDRFFAVRPEGSVSTLKIQRTERGDSAVYLCASVMTGRNNEQFFGPGTRLTVL.

This chain links TRBV2 with TRBJ2-5, with TRBD2 matching over 8 bases. This CDR3 comprises 12 residues. V lost 10 bases, J lost 5 bases, and 6 bases stayed unmatched. CDR1 is SNHLY and CDR2 is FYNNEI in the germline V gene. The CDR3 here is CATSLAVETQYF. The CDR3 DNA follows: TGTGCCACCTCACTAGCGGTTGAGACCCAGTACTTC.

This clonotype was seen just once. V and J are TRBV2 and TRBJ2-1, with TRBD2 matching over 7 bases. The germline gives CDR1 SNHLY, CDR2 FYNNEI. The V segment lost 5 bases and the J segment 7 bases; nucleotides outside the gene matches: 8. There are 14 residues in the CDR3. Here the CDR3 reads CASSPRTSINEQFF. Here the CDR3 DNA reads TGTGCCAGCAGTCCCAGGACTAGTATAAATGAGCAGTTCTTC.

The gene calls are TRBV19 and TRBJ2-7; a possible D gene is TRBD1 (6 bases). The CDR3 runs 15 residues. Trimming cost V 1 base and J 3 bases, with 13 bases left between them. In germline, CDR1 is LNHDA, CDR2 SQIVND (reference sequence). CDR3 loop: CASSIGQVGNYEQYF. The CDR3 coding sequence is TGTGCCAGTAGTATAGGACAGGTCGGAAACTACGAGCAGTACTTC.

The chain recombines TRBV2 with TRBJ2-6; possible D gene TRBD1, 6 bases. The CDR3 is 14 residues long. Deletions cut 9 bases from V and 4 bases from J, with 13 bases between. Germline CDR1 SNHLY, CDR2 FYNNEI. CDR3: CARRTGTGANVLTF. The DNA for the CDR3 is TGTGCCAGAAGGACCGGGACAGGGGCCAACGTCCTGACTTTC.